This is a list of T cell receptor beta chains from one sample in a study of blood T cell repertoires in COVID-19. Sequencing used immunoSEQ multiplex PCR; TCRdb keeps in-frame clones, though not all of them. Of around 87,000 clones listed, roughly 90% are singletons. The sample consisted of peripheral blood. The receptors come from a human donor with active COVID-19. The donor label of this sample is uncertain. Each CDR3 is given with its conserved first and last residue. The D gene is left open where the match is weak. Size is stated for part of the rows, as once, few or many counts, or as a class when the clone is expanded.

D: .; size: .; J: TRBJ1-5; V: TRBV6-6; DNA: TGTGCCAGCAGAGGGACAACGGATCAGCCCCAGCATTTT; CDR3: CASRGTTDQPQHF
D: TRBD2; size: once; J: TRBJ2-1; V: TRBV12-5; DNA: TGTGCTAGTGCCCTCGGACTAGCCAATGAGCAGTTCTTC; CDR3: CASALGLANEQFF
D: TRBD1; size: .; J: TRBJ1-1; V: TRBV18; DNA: TGTGCCAGCTCACTTAAGGGACAGGGGACCGAAGCTTTCTTT; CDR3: CASSLKGQGTEAFF
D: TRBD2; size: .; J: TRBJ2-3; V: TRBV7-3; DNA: TGTGCCAGCAGCCTGGGGACTAGCGGGGTACGCACAGATACGCAGTATTTT; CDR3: CASSLGTSGVRTDTQYF
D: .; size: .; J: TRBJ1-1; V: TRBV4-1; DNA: TGCGCCAGCAGCCCCCCCGGCGCGAGGACTGAAGCTTTCTTT; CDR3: CASSPPGARTEAFF
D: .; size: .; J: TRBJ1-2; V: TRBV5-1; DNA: TGCGCCAGCAGCCTCGATTCTATCTATGGCTACACCTTC; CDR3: CASSLDSIYGYTF
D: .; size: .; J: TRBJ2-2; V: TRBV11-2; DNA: TGTGCCAGCAGCTTAGTTAGCACCGGGGAGCTGTTTTTT; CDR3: CASSLVSTGELFF
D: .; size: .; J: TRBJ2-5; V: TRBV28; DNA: TGTGCCAGCAGCAGCGGGCCACAAGAGACCCAGTACTTC; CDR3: CASSSGPQETQYF
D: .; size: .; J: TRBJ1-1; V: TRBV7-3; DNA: TGTGCCAGCAGCCCAAGTCTCAGGGGGAACACTGAAGCTTTCTTT; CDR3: CASSPSLRGNTEAFF
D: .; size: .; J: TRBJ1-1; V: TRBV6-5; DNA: TGTGCCAGCAGTTACTCCGGGACAATGAACACTGAAGCTTTCTTT; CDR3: CASSYSGTMNTEAFF
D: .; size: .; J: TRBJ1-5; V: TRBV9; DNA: TGTGCCAGCAGCTCGGGTAGGAGCAATCAGCCCCAGCATTTT; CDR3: CASSSGRSNQPQHF
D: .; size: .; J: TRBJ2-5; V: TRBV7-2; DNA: TGTGCCAGCAGCTCGGGACATGGAGAGACCCAGTACTTC; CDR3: CASSSGHGETQYF
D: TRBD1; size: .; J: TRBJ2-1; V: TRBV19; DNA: TGTGCCAGTAGCAAAAAAGGCCGGGACAGCCAGTTCTTC; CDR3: CASSKKGRDSQFF
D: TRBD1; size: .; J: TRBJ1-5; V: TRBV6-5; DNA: TGTGCCAGCAGTACGGGACAGGGGGGCAATCAGCCCCAGCATTTT; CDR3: CASSTGQGGNQPQHF
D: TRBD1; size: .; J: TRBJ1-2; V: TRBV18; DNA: TGTGCCAGCTCACCGTCAACAGGGGGGGGATCCTATGGCTACACCTTC; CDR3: CASSPSTGGGSYGYTF
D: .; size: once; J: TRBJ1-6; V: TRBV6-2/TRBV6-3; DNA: TGTGCCAGCAGTTACGGTAACATTCCCCTCCACTTT; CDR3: CASSYGNIPLHF
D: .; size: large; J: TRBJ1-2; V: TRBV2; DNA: TGTGCCAGCAGTGACTTAAGACAGCCCTATGGCTACACCTTC; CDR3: CASSDLRQPYGYTF
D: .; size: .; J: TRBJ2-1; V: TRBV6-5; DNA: TGTGCCAGCGATCAGCTAGCTGGCAATGAGCAGTTCTTC; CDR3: CASDQLAGNEQFF
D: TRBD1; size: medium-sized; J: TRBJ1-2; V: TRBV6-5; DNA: TGTGCCAGCAGTTCAAGGGGGCTTGGCTACACCTTC; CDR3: CASSSRGLGYTF
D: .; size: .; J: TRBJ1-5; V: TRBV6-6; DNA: TGTGCCAGCAGTTACTCGATAGGGAGAGGTCAGCCCCAGCATTTT; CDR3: CASSYSIGRGQPQHF